The following is a T cell receptor beta chain sequence with its context. Its antigen is currently unknown. The sample belongs to a study of blood T cells in healthy people across ages. Extraction yielded at least 5 micrograms of total RNA per sample. PCR was performed a second time for 7 to 11 cycles using a sample-barcoded 5' primer and a J-beta primer mix. A 12-random-nucleotide template-switch adaptor tagged each cDNA molecule. TCRdb called the 5' RACE reads again in MiXCR, with one record for every CDR3 protein. The sample lists some 640,000 distinct CDR3 sequences, 25% to 35% occurring once. General study results and limits: Estimates based on one million T cells were treated as lower bounds. Naive T cell percentage showed a strong correlation with TCR beta diversity.

CDR1 and CDR2 from the germline V gene are SEHNR and FQNEAQ (reference sequence). V lost 1 base and J 8 bases, leaving 14 bases between the germline ends. CDR3 length: 14 residues. Specimen: blood. The TCR comes from a woman aged 80 or over in good health. The chain uses TRBV7-9 and TRBJ1-2, with a tentative D call TRBD1 (6 bases). CDR3 coding DNA: TGTGCCAGCAGCTTAGGTGTCAGGGGTCAAGGCTACACCTTC. Residues: CASSLGVRGQGYTF.